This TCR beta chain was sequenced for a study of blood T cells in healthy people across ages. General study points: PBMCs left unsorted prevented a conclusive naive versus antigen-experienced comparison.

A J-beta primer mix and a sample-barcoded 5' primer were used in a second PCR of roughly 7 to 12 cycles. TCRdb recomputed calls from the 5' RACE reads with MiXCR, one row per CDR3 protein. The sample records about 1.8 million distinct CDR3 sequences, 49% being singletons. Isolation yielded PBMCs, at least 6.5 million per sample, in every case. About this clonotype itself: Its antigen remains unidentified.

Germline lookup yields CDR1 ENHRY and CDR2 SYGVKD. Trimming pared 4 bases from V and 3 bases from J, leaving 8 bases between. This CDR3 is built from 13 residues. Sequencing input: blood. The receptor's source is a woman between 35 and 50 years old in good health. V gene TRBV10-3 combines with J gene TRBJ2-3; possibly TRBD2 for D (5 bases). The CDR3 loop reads CAISALATDTQYF. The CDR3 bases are TGTGCCATCAGTGCGTTAGCGACAGATACGCAGTATTTT.